The next 12 T cell receptor beta chains were all read from a single sample in a study of T cell repertoires in cytomegalovirus infection. TCRdb ran MiXCR on the reads and lists one entry per CDR3 protein. The sample holds some 320,000 distinct CDR3 sequences, 9.5% seen once. Sequencing was performed on PBMCs. These receptor sequences come from a human donor in good health (CMV status not recorded). Some clones in this sample may be carry-over from other donors' samples.

The sample holds a few counts of this clonotype. As the CDR3 is not closed by the conserved phenylalanine or tryptophan, this likely results from a read error. No DNA is shown, since the ends of the CDR3 on it are uncertain; the CDR3 is the one TCRdb lists. The rearrangement uses TRBV7-3 and TRBJ2-5; the table's D call TRBD1 went unverified against the DNA. The CDR3 region is 19 residues in length, termini included. The V gene's germline CDR1 is SGHTA and CDR2 FQGTGA. The CDR3 loop is CASSPRTGGTKRPSTSGRG.

In this sample, this clonotype turned up many times. This chain links TRBV7-9 with TRBJ1-3; no firm D call. The germline V gene has CDR1 SEHNR and CDR2 FQNEAQ (reference sequence). This CDR3 has 18 residues. Trimming shortened V by 2 bases and J by 0 bases, and 17 bases separated the two germline ends. For the CDR3, the DNA is TGTGCCAGCAGCTTATTAGACACGAGCCCCACCTCTGGAAACACCATATATTTT. Protein: CASSLLDTSPTSGNTIYF.

This clonotype was recorded at least ten times. CDR3 bases: TGTGCCAGCAGCTTAGAAGCAGATACGCAGTATTTT. It translates to CASSLEADTQYF. This sequence joins TRBV7-9 and TRBJ2-3; D gene unclear. V lost 1 base and J lost 4, with 3 bases in between. CDR1 is SEHNR, CDR2 FQNEAQ, per germline (reference sequence). The CDR3 sequence is 12 residues long.

This clonotype showed up just a few times. This chain uses TRBV20-1 with TRBJ2-3, with 12 bases identical to TRBD2. CDR1 DFQATT and CDR2 SNEGSKA come from the germline V gene (reference sequence). The CDR3 has 17 residues. V lost 3 bases and J lost 4; bases outside the gene matches: 11. The CDR3 reads CSASARASGRAADTQYF. Here the CDR3 DNA reads TGCAGTGCTAGCGCCCGGGCTAGCGGGAGGGCCGCAGATACGCAGTATTTT.

This clonotype was detected a few times. This rearrangement joins TRBV19 to TRBJ1-1, with D possibly TRBD1 on 5 matching bases. CDR3 length: 14 residues. Germline CDR1 reads LNHDA; CDR2 reads SQIVND (reference sequence). Between the trimmed V and J ends, which lost 6 bases and 2 bases, there was a span of 13 bases. As DNA, the CDR3 is TGTGCCAGTAGGGCCCAGGGACCAAACACTGAAGCTTTCTTT. Translated, it gives CASRAQGPNTEAFF.

This clonotype was found a few times. The V and J genes are TRBV20-1 and TRBJ2-7; D gene unclear. The CDR3 extends over 12 amino acids. The V and J ends lost 6 bases and 5 bases respectively, with 14 bases between them. Germline-derived CDR1 and CDR2 are DFQATT and SNEGSKA (reference sequence). CDR3 residues: CSALSRLDEQYF. CDR3 nucleotides: TGCAGTGCCCTTAGCAGGTTGGACGAGCAGTACTTC.

This chain's CDR3 is CASTQDRGLGTEAFF. For the CDR3, the DNA is TGTGCCAGCACCCAAGACAGGGGGCTGGGCACTGAAGCTTTCTTT. V usage is TRBV28 and J usage is TRBJ1-1; TRBD1 agrees at 10 bases. The V segment lost 7 bases and the J segment 4 bases; nucleotides outside the gene matches: 9. The CDR3 extends over 15 amino acids. Germline CDR1 MDHEN, CDR2 SYDVKM.

This clonotype was counted at least ten times. V and J are TRBV10-3 and TRBJ2-1; TRBD2 matches at 10 bases. The V gene's germline CDR1 is ENHRY and CDR2 SYGVKD. Trimming cost V 0 bases and J 8 bases; bases outside gene matches: 4. This CDR3 is built from 15 residues. In nucleotides, the CDR3 is TGTGCCATCAGTGAGTCGGCTAGCGGGAGTGATGAGCAGTTCTTC. Translating gives CAISESASGSDEQFF.

This clonotype was counted many times. The chain couples TRBV7-2 to TRBJ2-5; possible D gene TRBD1, 6 bases. The CDR3 has 13 residues. Germline V lookup: CDR1 SGHTA, CDR2 FQGNSA. The V gene lost 5 bases and the J gene lost 5 bases, with 12 bases spanning the gap. CDR3 protein: CASSTGTKETQYF. The CDR3 DNA follows: TGTGCCAGCAGCACCGGGACAAAGGAGACCCAGTACTTC.

CDR3 coding DNA: TGTGCCAGCAGATGGGACAGCCGCTACAATGAGCAGTTCTTC. It specifies CASRWDSRYNEQFF. The V gene is TRBV6-1, the J gene TRBJ2-1; TRBD1 matches 7 bases. V was pared by 6 bases and J by 3 bases, with 5 bases of the junction left unmatched. CDR3 length: 14 amino acids. CDR1 MNHNS and CDR2 SASEGT come from the germline V gene.

This clonotype turned up a few times. V gene TRBV12-3 or TRBV12-4 combines with J gene TRBJ2-1; possibly TRBD2 for D (5 bases). This CDR3 comprises 15 residues. Between the trimmed V and J ends, which lost 7 bases and 0 bases, there was a span of 13 bases. CDR3 nucleotide sequence: TGTGCCAGCATCTTGGGGAGTTTCTCCTACAATGAGCAGTTCTTC. This codes for CASILGSFSYNEQFF.

Worth noting for this clonotype: One end of the junction is discordant with germline, which a read error may explain. The chain joins TRBV4-3 to TRBJ2-1; D call uncertain. This CDR3 has 12 residues. Germline CDR1 is LGHNA and CDR2 is YSLEER. CDR3 nucleotides: TGCGCCAGCAGCCACATCGACAATAAGCAGTTCTTC. Translated: CASSHIDNKQFF.